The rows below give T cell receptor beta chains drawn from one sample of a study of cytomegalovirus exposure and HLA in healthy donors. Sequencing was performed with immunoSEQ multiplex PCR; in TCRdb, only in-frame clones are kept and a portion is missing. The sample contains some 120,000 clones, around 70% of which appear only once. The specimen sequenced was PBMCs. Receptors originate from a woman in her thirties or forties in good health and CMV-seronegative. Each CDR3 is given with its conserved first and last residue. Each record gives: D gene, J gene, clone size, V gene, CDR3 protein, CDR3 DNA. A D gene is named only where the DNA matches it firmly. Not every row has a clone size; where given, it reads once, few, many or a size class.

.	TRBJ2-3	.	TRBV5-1	CASSLTPSRGTDTQYF	TGCGCCAGCAGCTTAACTCCCTCCCGCGGCACAGATACGCAGTATTTT
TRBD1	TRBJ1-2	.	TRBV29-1	CSVEKGGQGAPNTF	TGCAGCGTTGAGAAAGGGGGACAGGGGGCGCCTAACACCTTC
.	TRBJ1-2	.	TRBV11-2	CASSLRGRFYGYTF	TGTGCCAGCAGCCTCAGGGGCAGGTTCTATGGCTACACCTTC
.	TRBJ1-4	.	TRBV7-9	CASSFGSVREKLFF	TGTGCCAGCAGCTTTGGGAGCGTCCGGGAAAAACTGTTTTTT
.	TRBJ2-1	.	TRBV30	CAWSVSAGDEQFF	TGTGCCTGGAGTGTGTCGGCGGGCGATGAGCAGTTCTTC
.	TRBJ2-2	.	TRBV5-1	CASTKSLRGNTGELFF	TGCGCCAGCACCAAATCCTTGCGGGGGAACACCGGGGAGCTGTTTTTT
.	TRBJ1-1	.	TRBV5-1	CASSLAVSDEAFF	TGCGCCAGCAGCTTGGCCGTTAGTGATGAAGCTTTCTTT
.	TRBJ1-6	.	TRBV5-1	CASSLASGRHSPLHF	TGCGCCAGCAGCTTGGCCTCAGGGAGGCATTCACCCCTCCACTTT
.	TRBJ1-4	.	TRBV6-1	CASSQDRMDEKLFF	TGTGCCAGCAGTCAGGACAGAATGGATGAAAAACTGTTTTTT
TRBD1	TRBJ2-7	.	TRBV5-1	CASSLVGQGTEQYF	TGCGCCAGCAGCTTGGTAGGACAGGGGACCGAGCAGTACTTC
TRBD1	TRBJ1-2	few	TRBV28	CATHSMGQGAYGYTF	TGTGCCACCCACAGTATGGGACAGGGGGCCTATGGCTACACCTTC
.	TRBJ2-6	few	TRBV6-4	CASSEGGSGANVLTF	TGTGCCAGCAGTGAGGGGGGCTCTGGGGCCAACGTCCTGACTTTC
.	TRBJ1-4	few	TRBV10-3	CAISEPSGGANEKLFF	TGTGCCATCAGTGAGCCTTCTGGGGGGGCTAATGAAAAACTGTTTTTT
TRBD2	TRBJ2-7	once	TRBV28	CASSIPGLAGGEQYF	TGTGCCAGCAGTATACCGGGACTAGCGGGAGGCGAGCAGTACTTC
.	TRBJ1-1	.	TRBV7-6	CASSYTVNTEAFF	TGTGCCAGCAGCTATACAGTGAACACTGAAGCTTTCTTT
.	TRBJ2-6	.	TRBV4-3	CASSQEEGSGANVLTF	TGCGCCAGCAGCCAAGAAGAGGGATCTGGGGCCAACGTCCTGACTTTC
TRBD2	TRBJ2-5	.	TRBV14	CASSQSSGKGYF	TGTGCCAGCAGCCAATCAAGCGGGAAGGGGTACTTC
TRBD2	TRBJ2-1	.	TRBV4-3	CASSQAVPRTSGGPEQFF	TGCGCCAGCAGCCAAGCTGTCCCCCGGACTAGCGGGGGGCCCGAGCAGTTCTTC
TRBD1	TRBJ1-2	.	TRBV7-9	CSSSLAGQDYGYTF	TGTTCCAGCAGCTTAGCGGGACAGGACTATGGCTACACCTTC
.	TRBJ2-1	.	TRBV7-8	CASSRGGYNEQFF	TGTGCCAGCAGTCGCGGTGGATACAATGAGCAGTTCTTC
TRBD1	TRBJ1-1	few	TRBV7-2	CASSRGQGFNTEAFF	TGTGCCAGCAGCAGGGGACAGGGGTTCAACACTGAAGCTTTCTTT
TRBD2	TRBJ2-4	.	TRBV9	CASSVGTSGLAKNIQYF	TGTGCCAGCAGCGTAGGGACTAGCGGACTAGCCAAAAACATTCAGTACTTC
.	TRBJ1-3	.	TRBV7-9	CASSLERTGLAGNTIYF	TGTGCCAGCAGCCTTGAGAGGACTGGCTTGGCTGGAAACACCATATATTTT
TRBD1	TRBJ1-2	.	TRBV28	CASRAGTGGYGYTF	TGTGCCAGCAGGGCCGGGACAGGGGGCTATGGCTACACCTTC
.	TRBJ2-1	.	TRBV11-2	CASSSESDSTLYNEQFF	TGTGCCAGCAGCTCCGAGTCGGACTCTACGCTCTACAATGAGCAGTTCTTC
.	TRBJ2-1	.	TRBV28	CASSFGGYNEQFF	TGTGCCAGCAGTTTTGGAGGATACAATGAGCAGTTCTTC
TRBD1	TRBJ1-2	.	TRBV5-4	CASSPNRGNGYTF	TGTGCCAGCAGCCCGAACAGGGGGAATGGCTACACCTTC
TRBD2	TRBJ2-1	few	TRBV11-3	CASSSANLGLAGGKQFF	TGTGCCAGCAGCTCGGCGAATCTGGGACTAGCGGGGGGTAAGCAGTTCTTC
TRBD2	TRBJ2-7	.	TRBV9	CASSVSPSGSAYEQYF	TGTGCCAGCAGCGTATCCCCTAGCGGATCCGCCTACGAGCAGTACTTC
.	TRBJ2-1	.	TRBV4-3	CASSLLTNFNEQFF	TGCGCCAGCAGCCTACTTACGAATTTCAATGAGCAGTTCTTC
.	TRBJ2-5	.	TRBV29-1	CSVVAGPKETQYF	TGCAGCGTCGTAGCAGGGCCTAAAGAGACCCAGTACTTC
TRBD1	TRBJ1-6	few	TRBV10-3	CAISQGANDSPLHF	TGTGCCATCAGCCAGGGGGCTAACGATTCACCCCTCCACTTT
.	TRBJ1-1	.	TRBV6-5	CASSYSIVRDTEAFF	TGTGCCAGCAGTTACTCGATCGTACGGGACACTGAAGCTTTCTTT
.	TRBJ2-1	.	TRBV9	CASSLYSSYNEQFF	TGTGCCAGCAGCCTCTACTCCTCCTACAATGAGCAGTTCTTC
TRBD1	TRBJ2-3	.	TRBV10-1	CAGMTGDGTDTQYF	TGCGCCGGGATGACAGGGGATGGGACAGATACGCAGTATTTT
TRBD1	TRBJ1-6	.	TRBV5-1	CASSLELQGGSSYNSPLHF	TGCGCCAGCAGCTTGGAGTTACAGGGGGGAAGCTCCTATAATTCACCCCTCCACTTT
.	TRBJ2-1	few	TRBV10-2	CASSPRQDNEQFF	TGCGCCAGCAGCCCTCGACAGGACAATGAGCAGTTCTTC
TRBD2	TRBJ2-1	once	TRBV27	CASWTSGRASYNEQFF	TGTGCCAGCTGGACTAGCGGGAGGGCCTCGTACAATGAGCAGTTCTTC